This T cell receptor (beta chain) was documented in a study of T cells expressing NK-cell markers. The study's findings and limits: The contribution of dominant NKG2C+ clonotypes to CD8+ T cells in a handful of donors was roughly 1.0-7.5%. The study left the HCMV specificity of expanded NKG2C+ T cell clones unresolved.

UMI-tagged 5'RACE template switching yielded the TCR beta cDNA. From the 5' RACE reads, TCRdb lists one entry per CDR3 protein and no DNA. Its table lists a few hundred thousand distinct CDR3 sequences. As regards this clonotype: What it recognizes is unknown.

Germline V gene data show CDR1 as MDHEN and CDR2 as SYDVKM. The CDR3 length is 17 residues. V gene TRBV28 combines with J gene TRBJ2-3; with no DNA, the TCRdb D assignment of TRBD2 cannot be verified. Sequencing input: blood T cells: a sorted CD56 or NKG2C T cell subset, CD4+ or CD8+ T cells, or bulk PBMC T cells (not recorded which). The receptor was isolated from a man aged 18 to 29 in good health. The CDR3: CASSLLRASGRGDTQYF. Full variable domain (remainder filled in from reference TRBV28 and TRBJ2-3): DVKVTQSSRYLVKRTGEKVFLECVQDMDHENMFWYRQDPGLGLRLIYFSYDVKMKEKGDIPEGYSVSREKKERFSLILESASTNQTSMYLCASSLLRASGRGDTQYFGPGTRLTVL.